Included here is one T cell receptor beta chain sequence, with context. Its antigen is not identified. The sample originates from a study of cytomegalovirus exposure and HLA in healthy donors. Study-wide results and limits: With later analysis, a missense DCLRE1C variant became linked to TCR beta V- and J-gene trimming.

A multiplex PCR was run with 60 Vbeta primers and 13 Jbeta primers. The table came from immunoSEQ multiplex PCR; TCRdb's copy has only in-frame clones and leaves some out. The table lists around 150,000 clones, around 79% of them singletons, with more than 1.1% in the top ten. The sequenced material came from PBMCs. The receptor's source is a woman aged 40 to 50 in good health and CMV-seronegative.

In DNA, the CDR3 is TGCAGCGTTGCCGCTGGGGAAGACAGAGGAAAGTACGAGCAGTACTTC. It encodes CSVAAGEDRGKYEQYF. The gene calls are TRBV29-1 and TRBJ2-7, with a possible D match to TRBD1 (5 bases). CDR1 is SQVTM, CDR2 ANQGSEA, per germline. The V and J ends lost 4 bases and 4 bases respectively, with 23 bases between them. The CDR3 has 16 amino acids.